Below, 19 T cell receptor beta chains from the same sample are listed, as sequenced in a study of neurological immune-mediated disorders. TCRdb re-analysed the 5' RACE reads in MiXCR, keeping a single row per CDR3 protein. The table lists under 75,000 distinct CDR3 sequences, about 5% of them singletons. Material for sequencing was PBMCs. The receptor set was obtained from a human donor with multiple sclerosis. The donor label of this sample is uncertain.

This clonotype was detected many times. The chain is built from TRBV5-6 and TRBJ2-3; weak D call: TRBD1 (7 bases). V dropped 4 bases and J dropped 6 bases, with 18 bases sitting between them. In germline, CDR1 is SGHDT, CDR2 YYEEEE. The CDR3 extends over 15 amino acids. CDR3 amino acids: CASSPQGGSPDTQYF. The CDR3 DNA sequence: TGTGCCAGCAGCCCTCAGGGGGGTAGTCCGGATACGCAGTATTTT.

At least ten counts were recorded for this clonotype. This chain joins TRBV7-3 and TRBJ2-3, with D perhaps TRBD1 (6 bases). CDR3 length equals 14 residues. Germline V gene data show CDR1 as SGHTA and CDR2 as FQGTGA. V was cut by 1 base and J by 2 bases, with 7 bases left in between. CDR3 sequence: CASSLRGPTDTQYF. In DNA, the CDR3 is TGTGCCAGCAGCTTAAGGGGGCCCACAGATACGCAGTATTTT. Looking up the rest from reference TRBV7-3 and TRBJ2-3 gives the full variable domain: GAGVSQTPSNKVTEKGKYVELRCDPISGHTALYWYRQSLGQGPEFLIYFQGTGAADDSGLPNDRFFAVRPEGSVSTLKIQRTERGDSAVYLCASSLRGPTDTQYFGPGTRLTVL.

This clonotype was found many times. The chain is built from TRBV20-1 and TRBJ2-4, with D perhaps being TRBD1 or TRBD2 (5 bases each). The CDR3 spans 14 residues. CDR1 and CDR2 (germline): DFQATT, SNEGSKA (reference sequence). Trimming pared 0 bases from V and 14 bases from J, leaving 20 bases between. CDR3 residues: CSARDPRDPTLEYF. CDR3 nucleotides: TGCAGTGCTAGAGATCCCCGGGACCCAACGTTGGAGTACTTC.

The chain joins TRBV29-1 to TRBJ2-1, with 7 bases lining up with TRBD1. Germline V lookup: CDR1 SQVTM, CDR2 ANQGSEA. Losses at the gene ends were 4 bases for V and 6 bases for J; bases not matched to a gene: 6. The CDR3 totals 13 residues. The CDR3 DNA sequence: TGCAGCGTTGGGGGACAGTCAGTCAATGAGCAGTTCTTC. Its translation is CSVGGQSVNEQFF.

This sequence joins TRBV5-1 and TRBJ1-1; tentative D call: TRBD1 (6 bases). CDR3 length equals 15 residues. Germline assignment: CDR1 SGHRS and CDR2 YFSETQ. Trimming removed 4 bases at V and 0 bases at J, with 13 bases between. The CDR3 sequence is CASSAAGHLNTEAFF. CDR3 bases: TGCGCCAGCAGCGCAGCGGGACACTTGAACACTGAAGCTTTCTTT.

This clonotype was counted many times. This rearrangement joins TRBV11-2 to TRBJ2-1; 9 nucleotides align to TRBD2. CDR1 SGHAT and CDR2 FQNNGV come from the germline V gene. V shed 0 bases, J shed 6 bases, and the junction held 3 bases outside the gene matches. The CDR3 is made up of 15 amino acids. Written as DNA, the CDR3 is TGTGCCAGCAGCTTAGATGGCGGGGGGGCCAATGAGCAGTTCTTC. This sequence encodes CASSLDGGGANEQFF.

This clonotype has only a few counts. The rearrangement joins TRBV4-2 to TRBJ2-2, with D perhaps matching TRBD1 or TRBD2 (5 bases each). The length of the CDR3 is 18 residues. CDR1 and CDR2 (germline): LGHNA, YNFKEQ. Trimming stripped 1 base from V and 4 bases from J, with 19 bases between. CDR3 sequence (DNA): TGTGCCAGCAGCCAAGTAGACAGAGGTCCCGAGGGCACCGGGGAGCTGTTTTTT. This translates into CASSQVDRGPEGTGELFF.

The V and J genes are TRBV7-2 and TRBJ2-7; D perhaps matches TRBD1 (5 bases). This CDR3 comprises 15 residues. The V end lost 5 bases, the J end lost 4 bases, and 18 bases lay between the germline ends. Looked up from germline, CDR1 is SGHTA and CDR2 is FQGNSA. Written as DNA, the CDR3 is TGTGCCAGCAGCCATTCAGGGAATTACGGGTACGAGCAGTACTTC. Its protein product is CASSHSGNYGYEQYF.

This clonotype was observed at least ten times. The DNA of the CDR3 is TGCGCCAGCAGCTTGGCCTATTCAGGGCGCGGCAATGAGCAGTTCTTC. It specifies CASSLAYSGRGNEQFF. V is TRBV5-1 and J is TRBJ2-1; D possibly corresponds to TRBD1 (5 bases). The germline CDR1 and CDR2 sequences are SGHRS and YFSETQ. Trimming removed 0 bases from V and 6 bases from J, with 16 bases in between. There are 16 residues in the CDR3.

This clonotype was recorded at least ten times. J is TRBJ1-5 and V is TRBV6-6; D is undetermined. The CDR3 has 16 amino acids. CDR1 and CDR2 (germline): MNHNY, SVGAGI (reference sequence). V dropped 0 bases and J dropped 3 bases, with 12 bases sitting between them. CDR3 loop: CASSYSLGFDNQPQHF. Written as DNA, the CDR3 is TGTGCCAGCAGTTACTCGCTAGGGTTTGACAATCAGCCCCAGCATTTT.

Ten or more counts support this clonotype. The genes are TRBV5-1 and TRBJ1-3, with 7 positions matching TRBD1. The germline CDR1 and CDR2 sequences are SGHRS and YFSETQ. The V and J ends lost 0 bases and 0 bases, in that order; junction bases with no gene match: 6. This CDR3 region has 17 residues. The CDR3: CASSLVSGGLSGNTIYF. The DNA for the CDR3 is TGCGCCAGCAGCTTGGTTTCAGGGGGACTCTCTGGAAACACCATATATTTT.

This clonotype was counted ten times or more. DNA of the CDR3: TGTGCCACCAGTGGCGAGAACACTGAAGCTTTCTTT. Its translation: CATSGENTEAFF. The rearrangement joins TRBV24-1 to TRBJ1-1; no firm D call. V lost 5 bases, J lost 1 base, and 4 bases lay in between. The length of the CDR3 is 12 residues. Germline V lookup: CDR1 KGHDR, CDR2 SFDVKD.

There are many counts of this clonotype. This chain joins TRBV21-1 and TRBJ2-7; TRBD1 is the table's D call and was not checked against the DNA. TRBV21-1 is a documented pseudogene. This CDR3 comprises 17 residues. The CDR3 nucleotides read TGTGCCAGCAGCAAACTTACTGAGGGGTGGGGGGTATGCGTGCAGTACTTC. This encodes CASSKLTEGWGVCVQYF.

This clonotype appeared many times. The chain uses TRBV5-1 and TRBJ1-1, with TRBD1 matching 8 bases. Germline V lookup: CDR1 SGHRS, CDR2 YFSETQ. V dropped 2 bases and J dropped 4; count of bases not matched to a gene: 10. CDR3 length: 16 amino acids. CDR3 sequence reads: CASSFTAGGSSTEAFF. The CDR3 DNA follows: TGCGCCAGCAGCTTCACGGCAGGGGGCAGTAGCACTGAAGCTTTCTTT.

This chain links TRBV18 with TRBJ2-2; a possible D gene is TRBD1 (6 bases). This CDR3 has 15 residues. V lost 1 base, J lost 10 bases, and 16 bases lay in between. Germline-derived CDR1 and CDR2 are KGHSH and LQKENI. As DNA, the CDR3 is TGTGCCAGCTCACCACGGCAGGGGTTGTCCGAGGAGCTGTTTTTT. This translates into CASSPRQGLSEELFF.

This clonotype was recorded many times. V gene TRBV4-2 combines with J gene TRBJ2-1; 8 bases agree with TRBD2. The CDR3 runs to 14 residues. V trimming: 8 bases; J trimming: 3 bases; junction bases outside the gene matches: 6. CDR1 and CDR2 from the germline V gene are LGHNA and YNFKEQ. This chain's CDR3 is CASAAGASYNEQFF. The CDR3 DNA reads TGTGCCAGCGCAGCGGGGGCCAGCTACAATGAGCAGTTCTTC.

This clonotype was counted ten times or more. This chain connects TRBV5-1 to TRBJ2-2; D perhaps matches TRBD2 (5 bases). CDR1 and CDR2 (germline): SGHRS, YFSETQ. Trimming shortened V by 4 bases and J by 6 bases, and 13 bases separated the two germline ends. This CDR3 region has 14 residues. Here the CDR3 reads CASSPLGGPGELFF. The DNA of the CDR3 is TGCGCCAGCAGCCCTCTCGGCGGGCCCGGGGAGCTGTTTTTT.

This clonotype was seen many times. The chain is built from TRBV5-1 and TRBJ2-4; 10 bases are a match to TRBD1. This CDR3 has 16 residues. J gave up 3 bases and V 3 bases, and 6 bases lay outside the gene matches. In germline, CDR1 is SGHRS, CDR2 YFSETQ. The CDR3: CASSSGTGVVKNIQYF. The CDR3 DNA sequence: TGCGCCAGCAGCTCCGGGACAGGGGTAGTCAAAAACATTCAGTACTTC.

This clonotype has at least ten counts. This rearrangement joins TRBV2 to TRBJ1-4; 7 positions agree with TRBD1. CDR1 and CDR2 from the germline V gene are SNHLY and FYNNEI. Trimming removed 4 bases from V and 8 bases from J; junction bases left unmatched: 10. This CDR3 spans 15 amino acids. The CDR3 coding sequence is TGTGCCAGCAGTGTCAATGACAGGGTACAGGAAAAACTGTTTTTT. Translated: CASSVNDRVQEKLFF.